The entry that follows covers one TCR beta chain sequence. The target antigen is unknown. This entry belongs to a study of shared clonotypes between healthy human individuals. Measured with immunoSEQ multiplex PCR; TCRdb has only the in-frame clones, and not every one. The table records under 1,100,000 clones, approximately 68% of them present only once. Study-wide results and caveats: Rarefaction revealed incomplete sorted-subset sequencing despite large depth. The donor pool, a small one, limited the genetic and exposure-history diversity represented.

Sequenced sample: memory CD4+ T cells sorted from blood. Subset reported: CD45RA-negative fraction. The TCR originated in a man in his late teens or twenties in good health.

The CDR3 is CASRDPGRGEKEKLFF. In DNA form, the CDR3 reads TGTGCCAGCAGGGACCCGGGGAGGGGTGAAAAGGAAAAACTGTTTTTT. V is TRBV2 and J is TRBJ1-4, with a tentative D call TRBD1 (5 bases). The V end lost 6 bases, the J end lost 8 bases, and 22 bases lay between the germline ends. Germline CDR1 is SNHLY and CDR2 is FYNNEI. The CDR3 runs to 16 residues.